Listed below are T cell receptor beta chains from one sample, sequenced in a study of T cells in Graves' hyperthyroidism and ophthalmopathy. MiXCR, applied by TCRdb to the multiplex PCR reads, yields one record per CDR3 protein. The sample holds 300,000 to 450,000 distinct CDR3 sequences, more than 12% seen once. Sample: blood. The receptors here all came from a woman aged 25 to 39 with Graves' ophthalmopathy. Each CDR3 is given with its conserved first and last residue. The D gene is left open where the match is weak. The size field is filled for only some rows; it gives once, few, many or a size class.

D: NA
J: TRBJ1-4
size: NA
V: TRBV30
CDR3: CAWYRGVEKLFF
DNA: TGTGCCTGGTATAGGGGAGTTGAAAAACTGTTTTTT

D: NA
J: TRBJ1-3
size: many
V: TRBV12-3/TRBV12-4
CDR3: CASSPRETGNTIYF
DNA: TGTGCCAGCAGTCCCAGGGAAACTGGAAACACCATATATTTT

D: NA
J: TRBJ2-7
size: NA
V: TRBV9
CDR3: CASSALTGEGSYEQYF
DNA: TGTGCCAGCAGCGCCTTAACAGGGGAGGGTTCCTACGAGCAGTACTTC

D: TRBD2
J: TRBJ2-7
size: many
V: TRBV10-1
CDR3: CASSTFSGANSYEQYF
DNA: TGCGCCAGCAGTACCTTTAGCGGGGCGAACTCCTACGAGCAGTACTTC

D: TRBD1
J: TRBJ2-7
size: many
V: TRBV20-1
CDR3: CSARGTGGSYEQYF
DNA: TGCAGTGCTAGAGGGACAGGGGGCTCCTACGAGCAGTACTTC

D: NA
J: TRBJ1-6
size: many
V: TRBV27
CDR3: CASRGGVLNSPLHF
DNA: TGTGCCAGCAGAGGCGGAGTTCTAAATTCACCCCTCCACTTT

D: TRBD1
J: TRBJ1-5
size: NA
V: TRBV19
CDR3: CASSPGRDRGSNQPQHF
DNA: TGTGCCAGTAGTCCTGGGAGGGACAGGGGTAGCAATCAGCCCCAGCATTTT

D: NA
J: TRBJ2-6
size: few
V: TRBV19
CDR3: CASSRTGAGANVLTF
DNA: TGTGCCAGTAGTCGGACGGGCGCTGGGGCCAACGTCCTGACTTTC

D: NA
J: TRBJ2-7
size: many
V: TRBV30
CDR3: CAWSVLAPKQYF
DNA: TGTGCCTGGAGTGTACTGGCCCCGAAGCAGTACTTC

D: NA
J: TRBJ1-2
size: NA
V: TRBV6-2/TRBV6-3
CDR3: CASSSRAGPSVDDGYTF
DNA: TGTGCCAGCAGTTCCCGGGCAGGGCCCTCGGTCGACGATGGCTACACCTTC

D: TRBD2
J: TRBJ2-5
size: many
V: TRBV20-1
CDR3: CSAWRTSGTQYF
DNA: TGCAGTGCTTGGCGGACTAGCGGGACCCAGTACTTC

D: NA
J: TRBJ2-3
size: many
V: TRBV7-2
CDR3: CASSLDGPSASTDTQYF
DNA: TGTGCCAGCAGCTTGGATGGTCCGTCTGCTAGCACAGATACGCAGTATTTT

D: TRBD2
J: TRBJ2-4
size: many
V: TRBV11-3
CDR3: CASSLEVRGGAKNIQYF
DNA: TGTGCCAGCAGCTTAGAGGTCCGGGGGGGGGCCAAAAACATTCAGTACTTC

D: NA
J: TRBJ2-1
size: many
V: TRBV20-1
CDR3: CSARDERLHSYNEQFF
DNA: TGCAGTGCTAGAGATGAGCGTCTTCACTCCTACAATGAGCAGTTCTTC

D: NA
J: TRBJ2-3
size: NA
V: TRBV5-1
CDR3: CASSLGPRSTDTQYF
DNA: TGCGCCAGCAGCTTGGGTCCGAGGAGCACAGATACGCAGTATTTT

D: NA
J: TRBJ2-7
size: many
V: TRBV3-1
CDR3: CASSQAGTVFGQYF
DNA: TGTGCCAGCAGCCAAGCAGGGACGGTTTTCGGGCAGTACTTC

D: NA
J: TRBJ2-5
size: NA
V: TRBV7-2
CDR3: CASSTGPRGGSQYF
DNA: TGTGCCAGCAGTACAGGTCCGAGGGGGGGGTCCCAGTACTTC

D: NA
J: TRBJ1-2
size: NA
V: TRBV3-1
CDR3: CASSQRGRYGYTF
DNA: TGTGCCAGCAGCCAGCGGGGTCGATATGGCTACACCTTC

D: TRBD1
J: TRBJ1-5
size: many
V: TRBV20-1
CDR3: CSARGPGTGFDQPQHF
DNA: TGCAGTGCTAGAGGTCCCGGGACAGGGTTCGATCAGCCCCAGCATTTT

D: TRBD1
J: TRBJ2-7
size: NA
V: TRBV6-5
CDR3: CASSYSKVGGIDEQYF
DNA: TGTGCCAGCAGTTACTCGAAGGTAGGGGGCATCGACGAGCAGTACTTC

D: TRBD1
J: TRBJ1-2
size: few
V: TRBV9
CDR3: CASSVDQRQGNYGYTF
DNA: TGTGCCAGCAGCGTAGACCAGCGACAGGGGAACTATGGCTACACCTTC

D: NA
J: TRBJ1-1
size: NA
V: TRBV14
CDR3: CASSQQGGWGVGTEAFF
DNA: TGTGCCAGCAGCCAACAAGGCGGCTGGGGGGTAGGCACTGAAGCTTTCTTT

D: NA
J: TRBJ2-2
size: few
V: TRBV29-1
CDR3: CSVAKGNTGELFF
DNA: TGCAGCGTTGCCAAGGGGAACACCGGGGAGCTGTTTTTT

D: TRBD2
J: TRBJ2-1
size: many
V: TRBV20-1
CDR3: CSARGQAGVYNEQFF
DNA: TGCAGTGCTAGAGGGCAAGCGGGGGTCTACAATGAGCAGTTCTTC

D: NA
J: TRBJ2-7
size: many
V: TRBV11-1
CDR3: CASSFYGYEQYF
DNA: TGTGCCAGCAGCTTTTATGGATACGAGCAGTACTTC

D: TRBD1
J: TRBJ2-7
size: many
V: TRBV20-1
CDR3: CSARAGTGNHEQYF
DNA: TGCAGTGCTAGAGCCGGGACAGGGAACCACGAGCAGTACTTC

D: NA
J: TRBJ1-1
size: many
V: TRBV6-1
CDR3: CASSDTGSDTEAFF
DNA: TGTGCCAGCAGTGATACAGGGTCGGACACTGAAGCTTTCTTT

D: NA
J: TRBJ1-1
size: many
V: TRBV20-1
CDR3: CSARGWGASNTEAFF
DNA: TGCAGTGCTAGAGGTTGGGGGGCTTCGAACACTGAAGCTTTCTTT

D: TRBD1
J: TRBJ1-5
size: NA
V: TRBV20-1
CDR3: CSVNKDRGRSNQPQHF
DNA: TGCAGTGTTAACAAGGACAGGGGGCGAAGCAATCAGCCCCAGCATTTT

D: NA
J: TRBJ2-2
size: NA
V: TRBV12-3/TRBV12-4
CDR3: CASTPRDPPNTGELFF
DNA: TGTGCCAGCACCCCACGGGATCCCCCGAACACCGGGGAGCTGTTTTTT

D: NA
J: TRBJ1-6
size: NA
V: TRBV5-1
CDR3: CASSLVSRFNSPLHF
DNA: TGCGCCAGCAGCTTGGTTTCTCGGTTTAATTCACCCCTCCACTTT

D: NA
J: TRBJ2-3
size: many
V: TRBV4-2
CDR3: CASSQKSALGSTDTQYF
DNA: TGTGCCAGCAGCCAAAAGAGCGCATTGGGCAGCACAGATACGCAGTATTTT

D: NA
J: TRBJ2-3
size: few
V: TRBV2
CDR3: CAAGLGTDTQYF
DNA: TGTGCCGCTGGTTTGGGCACAGATACGCAGTATTTT

D: NA
J: TRBJ2-1
size: many
V: TRBV27
CDR3: CASSFGQRIRDEQFF
DNA: TGTGCCAGCAGTTTCGGGCAGAGAATAAGGGATGAGCAGTTCTTC

D: NA
J: TRBJ2-4
size: many
V: TRBV10-1
CDR3: CASSLAREDDIQYF
DNA: TGCGCCAGCAGCCTGGCGAGAGAGGACGACATTCAGTACTTC

D: NA
J: TRBJ1-1
size: few
V: TRBV12-3/TRBV12-4
CDR3: CASSGMGALNTGAFF
DNA: TGTGCCAGCAGTGGGATGGGTGCCTTGAACACTGGAGCTTTCTTT

D: TRBD2
J: TRBJ2-1
size: many
V: TRBV20-1
CDR3: CSATFSGGVVHNEQFF
DNA: TGCAGTGCCACCTTCAGCGGGGGGGTGGTTCACAATGAGCAGTTCTTC

D: NA
J: TRBJ2-6
size: many
V: TRBV5-1
CDR3: CASSPSTGVLLSGANVLTF
DNA: TGCGCCAGCAGCCCATCTACAGGAGTTCTACTCTCTGGGGCCAACGTCCTGACTTTC

D: NA
J: TRBJ2-3
size: many
V: TRBV12-3/TRBV12-4
CDR3: CASSWRQIEGTDTQYF
DNA: TGTGCCAGCAGCTGGAGACAGATTGAAGGCACAGATACGCAGTATTTT

D: NA
J: TRBJ2-6
size: many
V: TRBV18
CDR3: CASSPQDSLPGANVLTF
DNA: TGTGCCAGCTCACCACAGGACAGCCTCCCTGGGGCCAACGTCCTGACTTTC

D: NA
J: TRBJ1-2
size: many
V: TRBV28
CDR3: CASSPGGSGYTF
DNA: TGTGCCAGCAGTCCCGGGGGGAGTGGCTACACCTTC

D: NA
J: TRBJ2-5
size: NA
V: TRBV11-3
CDR3: CASSQRRHSETQYF
DNA: TGTGCCAGCAGTCAAAGGCGACATTCGGAGACCCAGTACTTC

D: NA
J: TRBJ1-4
size: many
V: TRBV28
CDR3: CASSRDATNEKLFF
DNA: TGTGCCAGCAGTCGCGATGCAACTAATGAAAAACTGTTTTTT

D: NA
J: TRBJ2-2
size: many
V: TRBV20-1
CDR3: CSARDRGRPFAGELFF
DNA: TGCAGTGCTAGAGATAGGGGCAGGCCGTTTGCCGGGGAGCTGTTTTTT

D: TRBD1
J: TRBJ1-1
size: many
V: TRBV9
CDR3: CASSVAGTANTEAFF
DNA: TGTGCCAGCAGCGTAGCTGGGACAGCGAACACTGAAGCTTTCTTT

D: TRBD2
J: TRBJ2-7
size: NA
V: TRBV9
CDR3: CASSVADSGGRLYEQYF
DNA: TGTGCCAGCAGCGTAGCCGATAGCGGGGGGCGGCTCTACGAGCAGTACTTC

D: NA
J: TRBJ1-5
size: many
V: TRBV6-1
CDR3: CASSEYLVQPQHF
DNA: TGTGCCAGCAGTGAATATTTGGTTCAGCCCCAGCATTTT

D: NA
J: TRBJ1-5
size: NA
V: TRBV20-1
CDR3: CSARQAGDQPQHF
DNA: TGCAGTGCTAGACAGGCTGGCGATCAGCCCCAGCATTTT

D: TRBD1
J: TRBJ2-3
size: many
V: TRBV5-1
CDR3: CASSNTDRAGTDTQYF
DNA: TGCGCCAGCAGCAATACGGACAGGGCGGGCACAGATACGCAGTATTTT

D: NA
J: TRBJ1-6
size: few
V: TRBV7-3
CDR3: CASSSLNDSPLHF
DNA: TGTGCCAGCAGCTCCCTTAACGATTCACCCCTCCACTTT

D: TRBD2
J: TRBJ2-5
size: few
V: TRBV25-1
CDR3: CASSDNPSGGSQETQYF
DNA: TGTGCCAGCAGTGATAATCCTAGCGGGGGATCACAAGAGACCCAGTACTTC

D: TRBD1
J: TRBJ2-1
size: NA
V: TRBV12-5
CDR3: CASGFDRGLNEQFF
DNA: TGTGCTAGTGGTTTTGACAGGGGGTTGAATGAGCAGTTCTTC